This TCR beta chain was profiled in a study of cytomegalovirus exposure and HLA in healthy donors. Losses at the gene ends were 3 bases for V and 3 bases for J; bases not matched to a gene: 11. Germline V CDR1 and CDR2: SGHVS, FQNEAQ. CDR3 length: 16 residues. Overall study results and limits: Available immune exposure information was restricted to CMV serostatus only. Per a later analysis, 15,000 to 20,000 TCR beta sequences showed association with HLA alleles at 0.05 false discovery rate. Common viral pathogens were later found to be apparently linked to several of the most significant clusters.

The primer mix had 60 Vbeta and 13 Jbeta primers. This table comes from immunoSEQ multiplex PCR, and its TCRdb copy is limited to in-frame clones, with some not included. Of 52,000 or so clones listed, roughly 76% were seen once; the top ten hold approximately 2.7%. Of note for this clone: The antigen is unknown.

Input material: PBMCs. This receptor was obtained from a woman aged 40-49 years in good health and CMV-seropositive. This rearrangement joins TRBV7-8 to TRBJ2-7; 7 bases are a match to TRBD1. CDR3 sequence: CASSFARGRQGYEQYF. The CDR3 region has the DNA TGTGCCAGCAGCTTCGCGCGTGGGCGACAGGGCTACGAGCAGTACTTC. Supplemented by reference TRBV7-8 and TRBJ2-7, the full variable domain reads GAGVSQSPRYKVAKRGQDVALRCDPISGHVSLFWYQQALGQGPEFLTYFQNEAQLDKSGLPSDRFFAERPEGSVSTLKIQRTQQEDSAVYLCASSFARGRQGYEQYFGPGTRLTVT.